Included here is one T cell receptor (beta chain) sequence, with context. Its antigen remains unidentified. These data belong to a study of shared clonotypes between healthy human individuals. Overall study context: Aged between 18 and 49, the donors were two women and three men. Study outcomes and limitations: Among donors, sharing of clonotypes was expected to be affected by sequencing depth.

CDR3 size: 12 residues. CDR1 ENHRY and CDR2 SYGVKD come from the germline V gene. V was shortened by 8 bases and J by 1 base, with 8 bases between the two germline ends. The table came from immunoSEQ multiplex PCR; TCRdb's copy has only in-frame clones and leaves some out. The sample lists 450,000 to 500,000 clones; approximately 80% were seen once. Sequencing was performed on PBMCs. This clonotype was obtained from a woman between 35 and 50 years old in good health. Some clones in this sample may be carry-over from other donors' samples. This chain uses TRBV10-3 with TRBJ1-1, with TRBD1 as a possible D gene (6 bases). The CDR3 sequence is CAIPTGNTEAFF. As DNA, the CDR3 is TGTGCCATCCCGACAGGGAACACTGAAGCTTTCTTT.